This T cell receptor beta chain was found in a study of human T cells and chemical hapten exposure. One entry per CDR3 protein, called by TCRdb with MiXCR from the RACE reads. The table records tens of thousands of distinct CDR3 sequences, 14% of them present only once. Time point reported: pre-sensitization, week 0. Treatment described: therapeutic diphenylcyclopropenone sensitization with weekly scalp DPC. Trimming took off 7 bases at V and 4 bases at J, with 19 bases between the two ends. The CDR3 is made up of 14 amino acids. The V gene's germline CDR1 is SQVTM and CDR2 ANQGSEA. This sequence was found in a woman in her forties or fifties with alopecia areata. Some clones in this sample may be carry-over from other donors' samples. The specimen was whole blood, collected in connection with sensitization to the hapten diphenylcyclopropenone (DPC). The chain uses TRBV29-1 and TRBJ1-1, with D perhaps matching TRBD1 (5 bases). Here the CDR3 reads CSAPVRGEATEAFF. CDR3 nucleotides: TGCAGCGCGCCGGTTAGGGGTGAAGCCACTGAAGCTTTCTTT.